This TCR beta chain was found in a study of patients and donors after allogeneic stem cell transplantation. This clonotype has only a few counts. The V and J ends lost 6 bases and 1 base respectively, with 12 bases between them. The CDR3 loop spans 14 amino acids. Each CDR3 protein is one row after TCRdb ran MiXCR on the RT-PCR reads. Of 20,000 or so distinct CDR3 sequences detected, roughly 43% appear once; the ten largest clones hold about three quarters. The chain is built from TRBV12-3 or TRBV12-4 and TRBJ1-1; D is unclear. The sample consisted of blood, either unsorted or a sorted T cell fraction (not recorded which). The TCR was taken from a human donor who was either an allogeneic HSCT recipient or a stem cell or donor lymphocyte infusion donor (not recorded which). It is not recorded whose cells these are; they may come from a transplant donor. The CDR3 sequence is CASRYTLPNTEAFF. The CDR3 nucleotides are TGTGCCAGCAGATACACTCTCCCGAACACTGAAGCTTTCTTT.